The clone carrying this T cell receptor (beta chain) has only a few counts. Its antigen is unidentified. Donors were ostensibly healthy at sampling, although undocumented immune exposures were probable. This CDR3 comprises 13 residues. Trimming left V 3 bases short and J 4 bases short, with 9 bases between. Germline V gives CDR1 LNHDA, CDR2 SQIVND (reference sequence). This PCR relied on a set of 60 Vbeta primers and 13 Jbeta primers. Some clones are missing from TCRdb's copy, which holds only in-frame ones; the method was immunoSEQ multiplex PCR. The sample lists around 190,000 clones, 81% occurring once. The data belong to a study of cytomegalovirus exposure and HLA in healthy donors. Across the whole study: Genotyping showed roughly 76% of 398 donors falling in the Caucasian-associated ancestry cluster.

General study results and limits: As a later analysis revealed, most CMV-associated TCR beta chains appeared HLA-restricted. In an earlier analysis, in some 500 donors, most V segments appeared productive either ~90% or ~30% of the time.

Sequencing was performed on PBMCs. The clonotype comes from a man between 18 and 35 years old in good health and CMV-seronegative. The chain links TRBV19 to TRBJ1-2; D not resolved. CDR3 nucleotide sequence: TGTGCCAGTAGTATGTCCACCAGCTATGGCTACACCTTC. Amino acid sequence: CASSMSTSYGYTF.